A selection of T cell receptor beta chains follows, all from one sample in a study. TCRdb re-called the RT-PCR reads with MiXCR, one entry per CDR3 protein. The profile shows 550,000 to 750,000 distinct CDR3 sequences, more than 13% of them singletons. The sequenced sample consisted of memory CD4+ T cells from blood. The source of these receptors is a female donor in good health, serving as a healthy control. Each CDR3 is given with its conserved first and last residue. Fields, in order: clone size, CDR3 length, V gene, D gene, J gene, CDR3 protein, CDR3 DNA. D genes are given only for firm matches. Size values are once, few and many counts, or a class for expanded clones, and some rows have none.

>few|16|TRBV27|.|TRBJ2-1
CASSSLRVRGDDEQFF
TGTGCCAGCAGTTCCCTCAGGGTTAGGGGGGACGATGAGCAGTTCTTC
>many|15|TRBV7-3|TRBD2|TRBJ2-1
CASSFSGSSYNEQFF
TGTGCCAGCAGCTTTAGCGGGAGCTCCTACAATGAGCAGTTCTTC
>few|15|TRBV4-1|.|TRBJ1-4
CASSQDPSFGEKLFF
TGCGCCAGCAGCCAAGATCCCTCTTTCGGGGAAAAACTGTTTTTT
>few|14|TRBV5-1|.|TRBJ2-7
CASSFMDGSYEQYF
TGCGCCAGCAGCTTTATGGACGGTTCCTACGAGCAGTACTTC
>.|15|TRBV20-1|TRBD1|TRBJ1-4
CSARDSGQGREKLFF
TGCAGTGCTAGAGATTCGGGACAGGGGAGGGAAAAACTGTTTTTT
>many|14|TRBV6-1|.|TRBJ2-3
CASSDFARTDTQYF
TGTGCCAGCAGTGACTTTGCCCGCACAGATACGCAGTATTTT
>.|14|TRBV5-6|.|TRBJ1-1
CASSLVGAGTEAFF
TGTGCCAGCAGCTTGGTGGGGGCTGGGACTGAAGCTTTCTTT
>few|13|TRBV10-3|.|TRBJ1-3
CAIMRSSGNTIYF
TGTGCCATCATGAGGAGCTCTGGAAACACCATATATTTT
>.|13|TRBV20-1|.|TRBJ2-1
CSARHDYYNEQFF
TGCAGTGCTAGACATGACTACTACAATGAGCAGTTCTTC
>many|14|TRBV12-3/TRBV12-4|TRBD1|TRBJ2-7
CASRLQGFAYEQYF
TGTGCCAGCAGGCTACAGGGGTTCGCCTACGAGCAGTACTTC
>.|13|TRBV3-1|TRBD1|TRBJ2-1
CASSQGGDREQFF
TGCGCCAGCAGCCAAGGGGGCGATCGTGAGCAGTTCTTC
>many|13|TRBV5-1|.|TRBJ2-3
CASSLEGHDTQYF
TGCGCCAGCAGCTTGGAGGGGCACGATACGCAGTATTTT
>few|14|TRBV5-1|.|TRBJ1-1
CASSLGQQNTEAFF
TGCGCCAGCAGCTTAGGGCAGCAAAACACTGAAGCTTTCTTT
>many|15|TRBV9|.|TRBJ2-2
CASSGTTGETGELFF
TGTGCCAGCAGCGGAACAACGGGGGAAACCGGGGAGCTGTTTTTT
>many|14|TRBV20-1|.|TRBJ1-5
CSARVRGANQPQHF
TGCAGTGCTAGAGTGCGAGGGGCAAATCAGCCCCAGCATTTT
>.|13|TRBV11-2|.|TRBJ1-5
CASSFYSNQPQHF
TGTGCCAGCAGCTTTTATAGCAATCAGCCCCAGCATTTT